Sequencing of this T cell receptor beta chain was carried out in a study of OX40 agonist ivuxolimab in advanced cancers. Broadly, across the study: Ivuxolimab was an agonistic, fully human IgG2 monoclonal antibody directed against OX40 (CD134), a costimulatory receptor. Patients were allowed to have had prior anti-PD-1, anti-PD-L1 or anti-CTLA-4 therapy, and 30% to 50% of the dose-escalation patients had previously received checkpoint inhibitors. Partial responses occurred in three dose-escalation patients, of whom one had hepatocellular carcinoma and two had cutaneous melanoma. Among the roughly 54 dose-escalation patients, 19 had hepatocellular carcinoma, roughly 15 melanoma, 9 renal cell carcinoma and 9 head and neck cancer. Intravenous ivuxolimab was administered to patients every 2 weeks at six dose levels: 0.01, 0.1, 0.3, 1.5, 3 and 10 mg/kg. The paper reports the monotherapy dose-escalation portion (N = 52 patients) of the phase I ivuxolimab trial. A male proportion of roughly 85% and a mean age of approximately 55 years, ranging from roughly 23 to 85, were recorded for the dose-escalation cohort. The purpose of peripheral TCRbeta sequencing was to test whether ivuxolimab changed TCR sequence diversity and led to clonal T-cell expansion.

Paper-wide results and their limitations: At doses of 0.1 to 3.0 mg/kg, clonal expansion of both CD4+ and CD8+ T cells in blood was seen between baseline and week 6. Low levels of normalized T-cell clonal expansion were also seen in some nonresponding patients. In the 0.1-3.0 mg/kg groups, partial responders were among the patients with the lowest normalized peripheral clonal expansion, particularly in CD8+ T cells. After ivuxolimab, expanded clones were on average more numerous among CD8+ T cells than among CD4+ T cells. Antigen specificity was not determined for the clonally expanded peripheral T cells.

To sequence the TCRbeta CDR3 region, genomic DNA was isolated from the sorted cells. The immunoSEQ Assay was used to sequence the TCRbeta CDR3 regions. The immuneACCESS repertoire file appears here via TCRdb, limited to in-frame rearrangements. These files lack a portion of the clones; in checked studies, under half of the deficit traces to unresolved V genes, and the cause of the others is not known. The sample data list 55,000 to 60,000 clones, and approximately 75% of these were observed just once. The biggest ten clones account for roughly 0.68% of the sample. Taken from cysteine to phenylalanine, the CDR3 has 15 residues. Only the CDR3 DNA is retained, 45 bases long and in frame from the first base. The CDR1 and CDR2 encoded by the germline V gene (reference sequence) are SEHNR and FQNEAQ. Relative to germline, V is 2 bases shorter and J is 6 bases shorter, with 15 bases between their ends. The trial excluded patients who had a history of autoimmune disease or were on systemic immunosuppression. Peripheral blood for TCR sequencing was collected from all dose cohorts at baseline, on cycle 4 day 1, and on cycle 7 day 1. The samples were taken from a phase I, first-in-human, multicenter, open-label dose-escalation trial of ivuxolimab. Adults with locally advanced or metastatic head and neck squamous cell, hepatocellular, melanoma or renal cell carcinoma were enrolled in the trial. CD4+ and CD8+ T cells were sorted separately from peripheral blood before TCR sequencing.

For this clone: Its antigen has not been determined. No base quality values were provided; no much bigger clone lies one nucleotide off.

Rearrangement joined TRBV7-9 to TRBJ2-3, with a weak D call of TRBD1 (5 bases match). The sequenced sample was CD4+ or CD8+ T cells sorted from blood, obtained in a trial of the OX40 agonist ivuxolimab. The TCR originated in an adult with an advanced solid tumor such as melanoma, head and neck, liver or kidney cancer. The nucleotides read TGTGCCAGCAGCTTATTAAGCCAGGGCGGCGATACGCAGTATTTT. This translates into CASSLLSQGGDTQYF.